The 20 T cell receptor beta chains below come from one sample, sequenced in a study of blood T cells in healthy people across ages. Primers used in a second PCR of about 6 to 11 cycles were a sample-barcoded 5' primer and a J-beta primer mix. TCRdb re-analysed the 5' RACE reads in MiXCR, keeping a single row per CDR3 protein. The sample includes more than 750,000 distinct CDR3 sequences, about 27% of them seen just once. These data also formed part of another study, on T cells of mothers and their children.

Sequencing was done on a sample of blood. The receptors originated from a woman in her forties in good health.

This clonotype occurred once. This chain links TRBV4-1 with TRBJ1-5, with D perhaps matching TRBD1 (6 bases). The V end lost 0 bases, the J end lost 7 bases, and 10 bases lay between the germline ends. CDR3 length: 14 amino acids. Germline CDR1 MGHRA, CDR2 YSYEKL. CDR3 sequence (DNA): TGCGCCAGCAGCCAAGAGGAGGGACAACAGCCCCAGCATTTT. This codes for CASSQEEGQQPQHF.

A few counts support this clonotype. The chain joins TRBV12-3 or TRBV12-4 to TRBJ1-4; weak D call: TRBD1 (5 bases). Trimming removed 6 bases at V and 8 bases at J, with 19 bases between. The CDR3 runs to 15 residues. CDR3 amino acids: CASRAETVSREKLFF. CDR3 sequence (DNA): TGTGCCAGCAGGGCAGAGACAGTATCTCGGGAAAAACTGTTTTTT.

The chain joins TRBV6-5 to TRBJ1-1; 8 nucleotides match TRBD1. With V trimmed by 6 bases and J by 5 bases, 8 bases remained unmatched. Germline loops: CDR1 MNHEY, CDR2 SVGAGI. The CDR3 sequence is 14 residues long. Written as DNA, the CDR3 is TGTGCCAGCAGGGACAGGGCAAGTAAAACTGAAGCTTTCTTT. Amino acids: CASRDRASKTEAFF.

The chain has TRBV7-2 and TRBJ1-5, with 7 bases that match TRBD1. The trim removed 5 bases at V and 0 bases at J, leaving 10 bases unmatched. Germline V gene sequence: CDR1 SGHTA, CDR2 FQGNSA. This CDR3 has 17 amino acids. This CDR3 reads CASSNQGQILSNQPQHF. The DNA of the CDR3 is TGTGCCAGCAGCAACCAGGGACAGATACTTAGCAATCAGCCCCAGCATTTT. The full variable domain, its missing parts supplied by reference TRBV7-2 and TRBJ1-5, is GAGVSQSPSNKVTEKGKDVELRCDPISGHTALYWYRQSLGQGLEFLIYFQGNSAPDKSGLPSDRFSAERTGGSVSTLTIQRTQQEDSAVYLCASSNQGQILSNQPQHFGDGTRLSIL.

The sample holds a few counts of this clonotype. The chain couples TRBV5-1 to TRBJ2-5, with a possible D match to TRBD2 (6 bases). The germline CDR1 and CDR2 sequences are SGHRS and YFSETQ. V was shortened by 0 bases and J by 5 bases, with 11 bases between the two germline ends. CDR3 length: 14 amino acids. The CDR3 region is CASSLGTNDETQYF. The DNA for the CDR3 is TGCGCCAGCAGCTTGGGGACTAACGACGAGACCCAGTACTTC.

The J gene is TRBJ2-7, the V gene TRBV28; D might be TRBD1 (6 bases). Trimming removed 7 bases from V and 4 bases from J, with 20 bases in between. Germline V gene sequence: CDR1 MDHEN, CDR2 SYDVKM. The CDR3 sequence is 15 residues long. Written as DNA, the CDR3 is TGTGCCAGCACCCGAAGTTTGGGGGCATCATACGAGCAGTACTTC. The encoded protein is CASTRSLGASYEQYF.

The DNA for the CDR3 is TGTGCCGCCCGGGGCTTAATCAGGGGGGGCTACACCTTC. Residues: CAARGLIRGGYTF. The rearrangement links TRBV6-6 to TRBJ1-2; 7 bases align to TRBD1. The CDR3 totals 13 residues. The V gene's germline CDR1 is MNHNY and CDR2 SVGAGI (reference sequence). The V gene end was trimmed by 11 bases and the J gene end by 8 bases; junction bases not matched to a gene: 14.

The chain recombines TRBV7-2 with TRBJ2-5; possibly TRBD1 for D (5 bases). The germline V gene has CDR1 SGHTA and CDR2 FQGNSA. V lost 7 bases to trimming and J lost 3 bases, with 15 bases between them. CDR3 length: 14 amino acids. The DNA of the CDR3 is TGTGCCAGCATCCAAGGGTCAGGGAAAGAGACCCAGTACTTC. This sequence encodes CASIQGSGKETQYF.

The CDR3 reads CAWRGQGSQPQHF. The CDR3 DNA follows: TGTGCCTGGAGGGGACAGGGCTCTCAGCCCCAGCATTTT. The chain joins TRBV30 to TRBJ1-5; 9 bases align to TRBD1. Germline V CDR1 and CDR2: GTSNPN, SVGIG (reference sequence). After removal of 3 bases from V and 6 bases from J, the junction contained 3 bases not matched to a gene. This CDR3 has 13 residues. The full variable domain, completed using reference TRBV30 and TRBJ1-5, is SQTIHQWPATLVQPVGSPLSLECTVEGTSNPNLYWYRQAAGRGLQLLFYSVGIGQISSEVPQNLSASRPQDRQFILSSKKLLLSDSGFYLCAWRGQGSQPQHFGDGTRLSIL.

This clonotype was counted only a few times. The CDR3 is CASGLYDTGELFF. CDR3 bases: TGCGCCAGCGGCCTCTATGACACCGGGGAGCTGTTTTTT. The chain joins TRBV5-1 to TRBJ2-2; D call uncertain. The CDR3 extends over 13 amino acids. Trimming removed 7 bases at V and 3 bases at J, with 10 bases between. Germline V gene lookup returns CDR1 SGHRS and CDR2 YFSETQ.

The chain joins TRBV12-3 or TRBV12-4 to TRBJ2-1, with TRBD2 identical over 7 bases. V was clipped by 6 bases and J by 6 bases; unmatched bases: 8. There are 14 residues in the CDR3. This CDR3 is CASSPRLASNEQFF. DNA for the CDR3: TGTGCCAGCAGCCCGCGACTAGCTTCCAATGAGCAGTTCTTC.

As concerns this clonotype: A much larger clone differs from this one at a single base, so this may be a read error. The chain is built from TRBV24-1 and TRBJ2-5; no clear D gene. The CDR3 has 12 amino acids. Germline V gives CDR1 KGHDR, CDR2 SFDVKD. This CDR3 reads CVTSDLKETQYF. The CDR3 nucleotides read TGTGTCACCAGTGATTTGAAAGAGACCCAGTACTTC.

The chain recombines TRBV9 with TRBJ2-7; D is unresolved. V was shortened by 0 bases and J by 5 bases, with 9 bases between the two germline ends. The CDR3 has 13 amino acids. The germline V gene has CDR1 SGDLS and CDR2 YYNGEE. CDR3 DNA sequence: TGTGCCAGCAGCGTAGGGGTAATAGACGAGCAGTACTTC. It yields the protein CASSVGVIDEQYF.

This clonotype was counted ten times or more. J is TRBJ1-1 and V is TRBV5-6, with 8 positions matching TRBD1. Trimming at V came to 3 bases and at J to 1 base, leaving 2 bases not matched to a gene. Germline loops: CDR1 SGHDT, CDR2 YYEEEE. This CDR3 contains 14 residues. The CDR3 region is CASSSGGANTEAFF. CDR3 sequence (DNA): TGTGCCAGCAGCTCAGGGGGCGCGAACACTGAAGCTTTCTTT.

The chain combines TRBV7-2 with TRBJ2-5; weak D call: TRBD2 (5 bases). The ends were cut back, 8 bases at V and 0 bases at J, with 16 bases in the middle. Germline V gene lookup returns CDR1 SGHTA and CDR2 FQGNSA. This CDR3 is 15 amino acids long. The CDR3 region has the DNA TGTGCCAGCGGGGTACGGGAAACGTACCAAGAGACCCAGTACTTC. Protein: CASGVRETYQETQYF.

CDR3 sequence (DNA): TGTGCCAGCAGTTTGTGGGGGGTTGGGGCCTACGAGCAGTACTTC. It translates to CASSLWGVGAYEQYF. This rearrangement joins TRBV28 to TRBJ2-7, with D possibly being TRBD2 (6 bases). This CDR3 comprises 15 residues. Germline V gene sequence: CDR1 MDHEN, CDR2 SYDVKM. V lost 3 bases and J 2 bases, leaving 14 bases between the germline ends.

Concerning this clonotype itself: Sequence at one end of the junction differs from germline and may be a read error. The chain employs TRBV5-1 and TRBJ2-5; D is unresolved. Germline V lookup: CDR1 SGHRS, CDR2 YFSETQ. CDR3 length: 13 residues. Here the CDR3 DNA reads TGCGCCAGCAGGCGCAGGCCACAAGAGGCCCAGTACTTC. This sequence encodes CASRRRPQEAQYF.

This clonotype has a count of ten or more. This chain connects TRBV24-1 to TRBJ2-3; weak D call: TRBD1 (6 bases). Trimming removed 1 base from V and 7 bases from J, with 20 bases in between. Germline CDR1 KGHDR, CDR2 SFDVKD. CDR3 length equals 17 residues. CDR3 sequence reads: CATSDFGKAGELNTQYF. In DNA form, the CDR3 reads TGTGCCACCAGTGATTTCGGGAAGGCAGGGGAATTGAATACGCAGTATTTT.

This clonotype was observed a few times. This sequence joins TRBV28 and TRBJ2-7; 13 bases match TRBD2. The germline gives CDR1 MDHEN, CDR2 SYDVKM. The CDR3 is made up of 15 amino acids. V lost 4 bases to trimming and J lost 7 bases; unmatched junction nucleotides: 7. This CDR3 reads CASSSTSGGAREQYF. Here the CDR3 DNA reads TGTGCCAGCAGTTCAACTAGCGGGGGGGCAAGGGAGCAGTACTTC.

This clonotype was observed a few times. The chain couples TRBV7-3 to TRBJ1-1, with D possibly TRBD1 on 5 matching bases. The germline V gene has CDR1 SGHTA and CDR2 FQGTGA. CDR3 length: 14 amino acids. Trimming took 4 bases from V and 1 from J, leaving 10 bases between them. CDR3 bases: TGTGCCAGCAGCTGGGGACCGACGAACACTGAAGCTTTCTTT. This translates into CASSWGPTNTEAFF.